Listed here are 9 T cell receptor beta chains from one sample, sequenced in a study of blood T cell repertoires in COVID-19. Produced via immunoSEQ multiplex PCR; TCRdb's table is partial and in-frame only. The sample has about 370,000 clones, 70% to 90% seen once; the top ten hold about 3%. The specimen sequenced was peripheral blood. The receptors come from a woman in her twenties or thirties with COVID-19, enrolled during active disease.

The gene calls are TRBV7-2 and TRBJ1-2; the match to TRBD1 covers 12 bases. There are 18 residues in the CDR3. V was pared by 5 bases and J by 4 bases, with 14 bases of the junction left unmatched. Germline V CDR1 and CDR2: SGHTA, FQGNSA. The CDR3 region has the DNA TGTGCCAGCAGCCCGCGGGGCGGGACAGGGGGCGTAATCTATGGCTACACCTTC. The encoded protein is CASSPRGGTGGVIYGYTF.

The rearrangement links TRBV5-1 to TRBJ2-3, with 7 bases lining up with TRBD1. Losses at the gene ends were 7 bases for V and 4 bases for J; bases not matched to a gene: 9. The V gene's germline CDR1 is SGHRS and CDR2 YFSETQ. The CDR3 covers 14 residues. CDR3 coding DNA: TGCGCCAGCGCCCCCGGACAGGAGGCAGATACGCAGTATTTT. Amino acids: CASAPGQEADTQYF.

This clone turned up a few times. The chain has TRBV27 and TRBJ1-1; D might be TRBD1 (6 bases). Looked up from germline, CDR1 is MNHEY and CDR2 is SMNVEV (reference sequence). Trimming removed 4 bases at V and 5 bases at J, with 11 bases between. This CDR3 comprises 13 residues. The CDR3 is CASSSTGWTEAFF. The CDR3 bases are TGTGCCAGCAGTTCCACAGGGTGGACTGAAGCTTTCTTT.

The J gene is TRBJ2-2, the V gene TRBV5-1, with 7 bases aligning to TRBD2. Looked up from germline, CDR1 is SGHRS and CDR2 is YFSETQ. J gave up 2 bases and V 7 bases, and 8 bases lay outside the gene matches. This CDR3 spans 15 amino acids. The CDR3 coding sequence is TGCGCCAGCGGGAGGGACGGACAAAACACCGGGGAGCTGTTTTTT. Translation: CASGRDGQNTGELFF.

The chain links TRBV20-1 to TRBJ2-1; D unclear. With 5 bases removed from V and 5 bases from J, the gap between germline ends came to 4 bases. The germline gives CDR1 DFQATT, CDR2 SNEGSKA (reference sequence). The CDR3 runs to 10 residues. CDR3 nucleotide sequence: TGCAGTGCTGACAACAATGAGCAGTTCTTC. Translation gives CSADNNEQFF.

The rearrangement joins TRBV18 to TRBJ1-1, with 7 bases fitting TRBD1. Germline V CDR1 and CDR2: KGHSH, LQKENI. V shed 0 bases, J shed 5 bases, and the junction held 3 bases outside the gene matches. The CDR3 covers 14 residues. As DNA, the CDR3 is TGTGCCAGCTCACCACCGCAGGGGGAGACTGAAGCTTTCTTT. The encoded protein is CASSPPQGETEAFF.

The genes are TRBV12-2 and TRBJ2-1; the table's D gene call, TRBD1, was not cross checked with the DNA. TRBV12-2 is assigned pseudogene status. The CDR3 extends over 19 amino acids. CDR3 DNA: TGTGCAAGTCGCTTAGTCCTCACCCCACAGGGGGCGAGTTACAATGAGCAGTTCTTC. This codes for CASRLVLTPQGASYNEQFF.

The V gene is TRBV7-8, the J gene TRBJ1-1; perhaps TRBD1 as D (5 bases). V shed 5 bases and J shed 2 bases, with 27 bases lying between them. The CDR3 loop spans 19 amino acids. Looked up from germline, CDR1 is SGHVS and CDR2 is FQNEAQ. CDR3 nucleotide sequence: TGTGCCAGCAGCGCGAGGTCCCGGCTCCGGGCAGGGCTAAACACTGAAGCTTTCTTT. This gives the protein CASSARSRLRAGLNTEAFF.

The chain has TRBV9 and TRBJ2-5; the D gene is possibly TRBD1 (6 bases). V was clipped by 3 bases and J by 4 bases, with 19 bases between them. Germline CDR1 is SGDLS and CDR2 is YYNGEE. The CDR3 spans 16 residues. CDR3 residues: CASSARVEGTIETQYF. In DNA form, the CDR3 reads TGTGCCAGCAGCGCTCGGGTCGAGGGGACAATAGAGACCCAGTACTTC. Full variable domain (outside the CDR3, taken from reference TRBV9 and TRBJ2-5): DSGVTQTPKHLITATGQRVTLRCSPRSGDLSVYWYQQSLDQGLQFLIQYYNGEERAKGNILERFSAQQFPDLHSELNLSSLELGDSALYFCASSARVEGTIETQYFGPGTRLLVL.